Sequencing of this TCR beta chain was carried out in a study of T cells in Graves' hyperthyroidism and ophthalmopathy. The overall study: Sampling of peripheral blood happened at initial diagnosis, prior to any treatment.

This clonotype has just a few counts. Germline loops: CDR1 LNHNV, CDR2 YYDKDF (reference sequence). Trimming left V 1 base short and J 6 bases short, with 16 bases between. The CDR3 covers 15 residues. Patients aged 18 to 65 had newly diagnosed hyperthyroidism of under 2 months' duration. Ahead of any ophthalmopathy symptoms, the blood sample was obtained at the first diagnosis of hyperthyroidism. The PBMCs had their origin in 10 ml of fresh peripheral blood. The TCR beta CDR3 regions underwent amplification using RNA transcripts as the source. The primer set for the first-round RT-PCR of the TCR CDR3 was HTBI. TCRdb re-called the multiplex PCR reads through MiXCR, storing one row per CDR3 protein. The repertoire holds hundreds of thousands of distinct CDR3 sequences, approximately 18% seen once, with approximately 16% in the top ten.

This sequence originates from a woman in her 50s with Graves' hyperthyroidism that later progressed to Graves' ophthalmopathy. The chain links TRBV15 to TRBJ2-7; D call uncertain. The sample taken for sequencing was blood. CDR3 nucleotides: TGTGCCACCAGCAGAGGCCTGACTTCCCCGGGCGAGCAGTACTTC. Amino acid sequence: CATSRGLTSPGEQYF.